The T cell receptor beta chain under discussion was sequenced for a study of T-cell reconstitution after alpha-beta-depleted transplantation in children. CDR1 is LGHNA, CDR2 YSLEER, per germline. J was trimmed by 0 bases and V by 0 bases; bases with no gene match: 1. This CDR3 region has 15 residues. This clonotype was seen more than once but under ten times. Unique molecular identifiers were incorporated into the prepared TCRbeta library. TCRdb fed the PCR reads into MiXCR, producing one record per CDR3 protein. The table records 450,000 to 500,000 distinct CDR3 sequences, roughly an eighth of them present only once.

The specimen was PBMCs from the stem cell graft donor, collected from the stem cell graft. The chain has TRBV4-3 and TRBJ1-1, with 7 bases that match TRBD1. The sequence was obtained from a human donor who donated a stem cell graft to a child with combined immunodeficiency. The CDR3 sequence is CASSQEGGLNTEAFF. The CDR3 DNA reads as TGCGCCAGCAGCCAAGAAGGGGGCCTGAACACTGAAGCTTTCTTT.